These 21 T cell receptor beta chains were all obtained from the same sample, sequenced in a study of blood T cells in healthy people across ages. Next came a second PCR, run for about 6 to 12 cycles, which used a sample-barcoded 5' primer along with a J-beta primer mix. TCRdb used MiXCR to reprocess the 5' RACE reads, holding one entry per CDR3 protein. The profile covers 800,000 or so distinct CDR3 sequences, with about half appearing a single time and over 15% taken by the ten largest. Sequenced input: blood. All receptors come from an elderly man in good health.

There are many counts of this clonotype. The CDR3 reads CASSASTVLGTGELFF. In nucleotides, the CDR3 is TGTGCCAGCAGTGCATCGACTGTTCTGGGGACCGGGGAGCTGTTTTTT. The rearrangement uses TRBV2 and TRBJ2-2, with unresolved D. The CDR3 spans 16 residues. V shed 4 bases and J shed 5 bases, with 17 bases lying between them. Germline-derived CDR1 and CDR2 are SNHLY and FYNNEI.

This clonotype was recorded many times. This chain joins TRBV11-2 and TRBJ1-1; TRBD1 agrees at 7 bases. Germline CDR1 and CDR2: SGHAT and FQNNGV. This CDR3 spans 13 amino acids. V lost 1 base and J lost 11; bases outside the gene matches: 7. The CDR3 nucleotides read TGTGCCAGCAGCTTAGCACAGGGGAAAAGGGCTTTCTTT. It yields the protein CASSLAQGKRAFF.

This clonotype was observed once. V and J are TRBV20-1 and TRBJ1-2; TRBD1 matches 9 bases. CDR3 length equals 13 residues. Germline assignment: CDR1 DFQATT and CDR2 SNEGSKA (reference sequence). Losses at the gene ends were 6 bases for V and 5 bases for J; bases not matched to a gene: 7. The CDR3 reads CSAKQGASYGYTF. The DNA for the CDR3 is TGCAGTGCCAAACAGGGGGCGAGTTATGGCTACACCTTC.

The sample holds a few counts of this clonotype. V usage is TRBV20-1 and J usage is TRBJ2-5; 8 nucleotides match TRBD2. After removal of 3 bases from V and 0 bases from J, the junction contained 9 bases not matched to a gene. The CDR3 extends over 16 amino acids. Germline assignment: CDR1 DFQATT and CDR2 SNEGSKA (reference sequence). The CDR3 nucleotides read TGCAGTGCTAGTTCTCTGGCTAGCGGGCACCAAGAGACCCAGTACTTC. Protein product: CSASSLASGHQETQYF.

This clonotype was seen more than once but under ten times. The chain uses TRBV5-1 and TRBJ2-3, with D maybe TRBD2 (6 bases). CDR1 and CDR2 (germline): SGHRS, YFSETQ. The CDR3 loop spans 15 amino acids. Trimming removed 0 bases at V and 6 bases at J, with 14 bases between. CDR3 in amino acids: CASSLEAGTHDTQYF. The CDR3 DNA sequence: TGCGCCAGCAGCTTGGAGGCGGGAACTCACGATACGCAGTATTTT.

A note on this clonotype: The junction departs from the called germline gene at one end, perhaps through a read error. CDR3 loop: CASSTRRDLAYNKQFF. The CDR3 region has the DNA TGTGCCAGCAGCACACGCCGGGACTTAGCATACAATAAGCAGTTCTTC. V gene TRBV5-5 combines with J gene TRBJ2-1; possible D gene TRBD2, 6 bases. The germline V gene has CDR1 SGHKS and CDR2 YYEKEE (reference sequence). CDR3 size: 16 residues.

Turning to this clonotype: One junction end does not reproduce the germline sequence, and a read error may be involved. The chain is built from TRBV27 and TRBJ2-7; D possibly corresponds to TRBD2 (6 bases). The J call may be mistaken, given a closer DNA end match to TRBJ2-5. CDR1 is MNHEY and CDR2 is SMNVEV in the germline V gene (reference sequence). This CDR3 contains 13 residues. The CDR3 loop reads CASRPTSQGTQYF. As DNA, the CDR3 is TGTGCCAGCAGGCCTACTAGCCAAGGGACCCAGTACTTC.

This clonotype was observed a handful of times. The rearrangement joins TRBV21-1 to TRBJ1-2; the table's D call, TRBD1, has no DNA check behind it. TRBV21-1 is designated a pseudogene. This CDR3 spans 16 amino acids. Here the CDR3 DNA reads TGTGCCAGCAGCAAAGCCCGGGACAGATTTAACTATGGCTACACCTTC. It translates to CASSKARDRFNYGYTF.

The J gene is TRBJ2-1, the V gene TRBV5-1; D is ambiguous. The CDR3 covers 16 residues. Trimming removed 5 bases from V and 0 bases from J, with 15 bases in between. Germline lookup yields CDR1 SGHRS and CDR2 YFSETQ. CDR3 in amino acids: CASSPISRVSYNEQFF. The CDR3 DNA follows: TGCGCCAGCAGTCCTATCTCTAGGGTCTCCTACAATGAGCAGTTCTTC.

V and J are TRBV9 and TRBJ1-5; tentative D call: TRBD1 (5 bases). CDR3 length equals 15 residues. Germline lookup yields CDR1 SGDLS and CDR2 YYNGEE. V lost 1 base and J 7 bases, leaving 15 bases between the germline ends. CDR3 nucleotides: TGTGCCAGCAGCGTATCACCCTCCGGGGACCAGCCCCAGCATTTT. This codes for CASSVSPSGDQPQHF. The variable domain in full, with the rest retrieved from reference TRBV9 and TRBJ1-5, is DSGVTQTPKHLITATGQRVTLRCSPRSGDLSVYWYQQSLDQGLQFLIQYYNGEERAKGNILERFSAQQFPDLHSELNLSSLELGDSALYFCASSVSPSGDQPQHFGDGTRLSIL.

The rearrangement uses TRBV12-3 or TRBV12-4 and TRBJ2-1; D is uncertain. The V end was cut by 3 bases, the J end by 6 bases, with 9 bases between. The CDR3 runs to 13 residues. CDR3: CASSFRQINEQFF. DNA of the CDR3: TGTGCCAGCAGTTTTCGGCAGATCAATGAGCAGTTCTTC.

This clonotype showed up many times. The V call is TRBV12-3 or TRBV12-4, the J call TRBJ2-1, with 7 bases that match TRBD2. The J segment lost 5 bases and the V segment lost 6 bases, leaving 13 bases of the junction unmatched. There are 16 residues in the CDR3. The CDR3: CASRKRGPTLDNEQFF. CDR3 nucleotides: TGTGCCAGCAGAAAGCGGGGTCCGACTCTCGACAATGAGCAGTTCTTC.

The chain links TRBV5-1 to TRBJ1-2, with D uncertain. The V end was cut by 4 bases, the J end by 8 bases, with 15 bases between. This CDR3 is 13 amino acids long. Per germline, CDR1 SGHRS and CDR2 YFSETQ. The CDR3 protein is CASSGEGQWGYTF. Written as DNA, the CDR3 is TGCGCCAGCAGCGGGGAGGGCCAGTGGGGCTACACCTTC.

Notes on this clonotype: This may stem from a read error, because a much larger clone lies one nucleotide away. This chain joins TRBV12-3 or TRBV12-4 and TRBJ2-1; 11 nucleotides align to TRBD2. This CDR3 spans 14 amino acids. The CDR3 here is CVSSNSGRAGEQFF. For the CDR3, the DNA is TGTGTCAGCAGTAATAGCGGGAGGGCCGGTGAGCAGTTCTTC.

The V call is TRBV7-2, the J call TRBJ2-1; maybe TRBD2 (5 bases). The CDR3 is 15 amino acids. Germline loops: CDR1 SGHTA, CDR2 FQGNSA. V lost 8 bases to trimming and J lost 5 bases, with 19 bases between them. The CDR3 reads CASAIGVAYDNEQFF. The CDR3 DNA sequence: TGTGCCAGCGCCATTGGTGTAGCGTATGACAATGAGCAGTTCTTC.

The genes are TRBV5-1 and TRBJ2-1; 7 positions agree with TRBD2. The CDR3 consists of 17 residues. After removal of 0 bases from V and 0 bases from J, the junction contained 6 bases not matched to a gene. Per the germline V gene, CDR1 is SGHRS and CDR2 is YFSETQ. DNA for the CDR3: TGCGCCAGCAGCTTGGGCCCAGCGGGGAGCTCCTACAATGAGCAGTTCTTC. This translates into CASSLGPAGSSYNEQFF.

This clonotype has just a few counts. The rearrangement links TRBV29-1 to TRBJ2-3; D is undetermined. Germline-derived CDR1 and CDR2 are SQVTM and ANQGSEA. The V end lost 0 bases, the J end lost 1 base, and 5 bases lay between the germline ends. The CDR3 runs to 13 residues. CDR3 amino acids: CSVEDFGTDTQYF. CDR3 bases: TGCAGCGTTGAAGATTTCGGCACAGATACGCAGTATTTT.

The gene calls are TRBV7-2 and TRBJ2-5; tentatively, D is TRBD2 (5 bases). This CDR3 is built from 15 residues. Germline assignment: CDR1 SGHTA and CDR2 FQGNSA. Trimming took 1 base from V and 1 from J, leaving 10 bases between them. The CDR3 coding sequence is TGTGCCAGCAGCTTAGTTGGCGGACTCCAAGAGACCCAGTACTTC. Protein: CASSLVGGLQETQYF.

J is TRBJ2-3 and V is TRBV11-2; D gene ambiguous. The CDR3 sequence is 12 residues long. V dropped 7 bases and J dropped 10 bases, with 15 bases sitting between them. Germline CDR1 and CDR2: SGHAT and FQNNGV. The CDR3 reads CASTHGEPPQYF. The CDR3 bases are TGTGCCAGCACCCACGGCGAGCCTCCGCAGTATTTT.

The gene calls are TRBV28 and TRBJ2-5; D might be TRBD2 (5 bases). Germline CDR1 and CDR2: MDHEN and SYDVKM. V was shortened by 4 bases and J by 2 bases, with 20 bases between the two germline ends. The CDR3 spans 17 residues. Written as DNA, the CDR3 is TGTGCCAGCAGTTCCCCGCGTGGTGGCGGAGGTCAAGAGACCCAGTACTTC. This encodes CASSSPRGGGGQETQYF.

This clonotype was observed a handful of times. The chain employs TRBV20-1 and TRBJ2-7; D remains ambiguous. The better agreement between TRBJ2-5 and the DNA end casts doubt on the J call. Germline V gives CDR1 DFQATT, CDR2 SNEGSKA (reference sequence). CDR3 length: 13 residues. Written as DNA, the CDR3 is TGCAGTGCTAGAGACGGACCTGGGGAGACCCAGTACTTC. Translation gives CSARDGPGETQYF.